The clone carrying this T cell receptor (beta chain) was found a few times. TCRdb analysed the 5' RACE reads with MiXCR anew, one entry per CDR3 protein. The data hold 250,000 to 350,000 distinct CDR3 sequences, with 15% to 20% observed a single time. This record comes from a study of T-cell memory formation after mild COVID-19. The germline V gene encodes CDR1 SGDLS and CDR2 YYNGEE. The CDR3 sequence is 15 residues long. V lost 4 bases and J lost 4; bases outside the gene matches: 7. Material for sequencing was PBMCs or a T cell subset sorted from them (not recorded which). The TCR comes from a young man who had mild COVID-19 (a few samples of this study predate the infection). Cell type and time point are not known. This chain uses TRBV9 with TRBJ2-1; 8 bases are a match to TRBD2. CDR3 protein: CASSLRGGQYNEQFF. CDR3 coding DNA: TGTGCCAGCAGCCTCCGGGGGGGGCAGTACAATGAGCAGTTCTTC.